The 25 T cell receptor beta chains below come from one sample, sequenced in a study of cytomegalovirus exposure and HLA in healthy donors. This PCR relied on a set of 60 Vbeta primers and 13 Jbeta primers. TCRdb keeps only in-frame clones here, not all; method: immunoSEQ multiplex PCR. In the table there are roughly 65,000 clones, roughly 78% of which are singletons. Material: PBMCs. These receptor sequences come from a woman aged 30 to 39 in good health and CMV-seronegative.

V gene TRBV7-8 combines with J gene TRBJ1-2, with D possibly being TRBD1 (5 bases). CDR3 size: 13 residues. The V gene's germline CDR1 is SGHVS and CDR2 FQNEAQ. The V gene lost 5 bases and the J gene lost 4 bases, with 11 bases spanning the gap. CDR3 protein: CASSPTGPYGYTF. CDR3 DNA sequence: TGTGCCAGCAGCCCCACAGGCCCCTATGGCTACACCTTC.

The CDR3 loop is CASSRTSGTSKNIQYF. The CDR3 DNA reads TGTGCCAGCAGTCGAACTAGTGGGACTAGCAAAAACATTCAGTACTTC. V usage is TRBV2 and J usage is TRBJ2-4; TRBD2 agrees at 8 bases. The J segment lost 3 bases and the V segment lost 5 bases, leaving 9 bases of the junction unmatched. The CDR3 sequence is 16 residues long. Looked up from germline, CDR1 is SNHLY and CDR2 is FYNNEI. The full variable domain, completed using reference TRBV2 and TRBJ2-4, is EPEVTQTPSHQVTQMGQEVILRCVPISNHLYFYWYRQILGQKVEFLVSFYNNEISEKSEIFDDQFSVERPDGSNFTLKIRSTKLEDSAMYFCASSRTSGTSKNIQYFGAGTRLSVL.

The chain employs TRBV25-1 and TRBJ1-4; TRBD1 aligns across 8 bases. V lost 6 bases to trimming and J lost 7 bases; unmatched junction nucleotides: 7. Germline-derived CDR1 and CDR2 are MGHDK and SYGVNS. The CDR3 has 14 residues. This CDR3 reads CASSPTGGPEKLFF. DNA of the CDR3: TGTGCCAGCAGCCCTACAGGGGGACCTGAAAAACTGTTTTTT.

The V call is TRBV4-3, the J call TRBJ1-2, with unresolved D. This CDR3 is 14 amino acids long. V was trimmed by 4 bases and J by 3 bases, leaving 12 bases between them. Per germline, CDR1 LGHNA and CDR2 YSLEER. CDR3 protein: CASSPRSYDYGYTF. The DNA of the CDR3 is TGCGCCAGCAGCCCCAGATCTTACGACTATGGCTACACCTTC.

This chain links TRBV27 with TRBJ1-1; 7 bases map to TRBD1. CDR1 MNHEY and CDR2 SMNVEV come from the germline V gene (reference sequence). CDR3 length: 14 residues. J gave up 1 base and V 4 bases, and 3 bases lay outside the gene matches. The CDR3 protein is CASSWGQTNTEAFF. The CDR3 DNA is TGTGCCAGCAGTTGGGGACAGACGAACACTGAAGCTTTCTTT.

This clone was picked up one time. V usage is TRBV7-2 and J usage is TRBJ2-7; possibly TRBD1 for D (6 bases). V lost 1 base and J 5 bases, leaving 9 bases between the germline ends. Looked up from germline, CDR1 is SGHTA and CDR2 is FQGNSA. This CDR3 region has 13 residues. CDR3 protein: CASSLGTANEQYF. CDR3 nucleotide sequence: TGTGCCAGCAGCTTAGGGACAGCTAACGAGCAGTACTTC.

The CDR3 nucleotides read TGTGCCAGCAGTTCCCAGACTGTAGATACGCAGTATTTT. The encoded protein is CASSSQTVDTQYF. The genes are TRBV25-1 and TRBJ2-3; D ambiguous. Germline CDR1 reads MGHDK; CDR2 reads SYGVNS. V lost 5 bases, J lost 5 bases, and 11 bases lay in between. The CDR3 contains 13 residues.

J is TRBJ1-1 and V is TRBV10-1; 7 positions agree with TRBD1. The CDR3 has 14 amino acids. V dropped 6 bases and J dropped 5; count of bases not matched to a gene: 9. The V gene's germline CDR1 is WNHNN and CDR2 SYGVQD (reference sequence). In nucleotides, the CDR3 is TGCGCCAGCAGCCGACACGAACAGGGGACTGAAGCTTTCTTT. Translating gives CASSRHEQGTEAFF.

Comments on this clone: A read error may produce the germline difference seen at one junction end. This chain connects TRBV6-1 to TRBJ2-7; 7 bases map to TRBD2. Germline V gene lookup returns CDR1 MNHNS and CDR2 SASEGT. This CDR3 has 13 residues. Here the CDR3 reads CAISTAGSYEQYF. CDR3 in DNA: TGTGCCATCAGTACAGCGGGATCCTACGAGCAGTACTTC.

The chain is built from TRBV6-4 and TRBJ1-2; 8 nucleotides align to TRBD1. V lost 5 bases, J lost 2 bases, and 7 bases stayed unmatched. The CDR3 is 15 amino acids. Germline V gives CDR1 MRHNA, CDR2 SNTAGT. The chain's CDR3 is CASSRTGSTNYGYTF. The DNA of the CDR3 is TGTGCCAGCAGTCGGACAGGGTCTACGAACTATGGCTACACCTTC.

This chain uses TRBV10-1 with TRBJ2-3, with a tentative D call TRBD1 (5 bases). Germline CDR1 and CDR2: WNHNN and SYGVQD (reference sequence). Trimming took 7 bases from V and 1 from J, leaving 12 bases between them. This CDR3 is 14 amino acids long. CDR3 amino acids: CASKGEGRTDTQYF. CDR3 nucleotide sequence: TGCGCCAGCAAAGGGGAAGGACGCACAGATACGCAGTATTTT.

The chain carries TRBV5-4 and TRBJ2-1; 9 nucleotides match TRBD2. This CDR3 contains 14 residues. Trimming removed 1 base from V and 7 bases from J; junction bases left unmatched: 3. Germline lookup yields CDR1 SGHNT and CDR2 YYREEE (reference sequence). The CDR3 coding sequence is TGTGCCAGCAGCTTGAAGCTAGCGGGAAATGAGCAGTTCTTC. It is translated as CASSLKLAGNEQFF.

The chain uses TRBV5-4 and TRBJ2-3; 9 bases agree with TRBD2. After removal of 4 bases from V and 0 bases from J, the junction contained 9 bases not matched to a gene. The CDR3 is made up of 17 amino acids. CDR1 and CDR2 (germline): SGHNT, YYREEE (reference sequence). CDR3 nucleotides: TGTGCCAGCAGCCCCCGGGTAGCGGGGGTTAGCACAGATACGCAGTATTTT. Its protein product is CASSPRVAGVSTDTQYF.

The chain is built from TRBV28 and TRBJ1-5; D remains ambiguous. Germline CDR1 and CDR2: MDHEN and SYDVKM. This CDR3 is built from 14 residues. Trimming cost V 5 bases and J 2 bases, with 10 bases left between them. CDR3 sequence: CASSADWRNQPQHF. The CDR3 DNA follows: TGTGCCAGCAGTGCCGACTGGCGCAATCAGCCCCAGCATTTT.

The chain carries TRBV2 and TRBJ2-7, with D maybe TRBD1 (6 bases). Per germline, CDR1 SNHLY and CDR2 FYNNEI. The CDR3 extends over 12 amino acids. V was trimmed by 4 bases and J by 4 bases, leaving 8 bases between them. The DNA for the CDR3 is TGTGCCAGCAGTGGTCAGGGGTACGAGCAGTACTTC. This codes for CASSGQGYEQYF.

The gene calls are TRBV30 and TRBJ1-5; the D is unclear. Germline V gene lookup returns CDR1 GTSNPN and CDR2 SVGIG (reference sequence). CDR3 length equals 15 residues. V dropped 0 bases and J dropped 0 bases, with 9 bases sitting between them. The CDR3 DNA sequence: TGTGCCTGGAGTGTAGGAGTTGGTAGCAATCAGCCCCAGCATTTT. This gives the protein CAWSVGVGSNQPQHF.

The chain links TRBV7-8 to TRBJ1-2; possible D gene TRBD1, 5 bases. The germline gives CDR1 SGHVS, CDR2 FQNEAQ. The CDR3 runs to 15 residues. V was pared by 1 base and J by 3 bases, with 12 bases between. The CDR3 reads CASSLEQGLDYGYTF. DNA of the CDR3: TGTGCCAGCAGCTTAGAGCAGGGCCTGGACTATGGCTACACCTTC. Drawing the rest from reference TRBV7-8 and TRBJ1-2, the complete variable domain is GAGVSQSPRYKVAKRGQDVALRCDPISGHVSLFWYQQALGQGPEFLTYFQNEAQLDKSGLPSDRFFAERPEGSVSTLKIQRTQQEDSAVYLCASSLEQGLDYGYTFGSGTRLTVV.

This clone was detected only a few times. The chain links TRBV6-1 to TRBJ2-7; D call uncertain. Trimming pared 8 bases from V and 2 bases from J, leaving 19 bases between. CDR1 MNHNS and CDR2 SASEGT come from the germline V gene. This CDR3 is built from 15 residues. CDR3 bases: TGTGCCAGCGTAATGTCACTCGGTCTCCCCTACGAGCAGTACTTC. Residues: CASVMSLGLPYEQYF.

This sequence joins TRBV7-9 and TRBJ2-3; D call uncertain. The germline CDR1 and CDR2 sequences are SEHNR and FQNEAQ (reference sequence). The CDR3 consists of 12 residues. V lost 1 base and J lost 6, with 5 bases in between. The CDR3 DNA is TGTGCCAGCAGCTTAGGCGTCGATACGCAGTATTTT. It specifies CASSLGVDTQYF.

The chain employs TRBV5-6 and TRBJ1-2; tentatively, D is TRBD1 (6 bases). CDR1 is SGHDT, CDR2 YYEEEE, per germline. Deletions cut 4 bases from V and 2 bases from J, with 9 bases between. CDR3 size: 13 residues. Written as DNA, the CDR3 is TGTGCCAGCAGCGTTAGGGGGAACTATGGCTACACCTTC. Translating gives CASSVRGNYGYTF.

The J gene is TRBJ2-5, the V gene TRBV25-1, with D unresolved. V was cut by 4 bases and J by 1 base, with 10 bases left in between. Germline V CDR1 and CDR2: MGHDK, SYGVNS. The CDR3 loop spans 14 amino acids. The CDR3 DNA sequence: TGTGCCAGCAGTGTTCGACATCCCCAAGAGACCCAGTACTTC. Translating gives CASSVRHPQETQYF.

The J gene is TRBJ1-5, the V gene TRBV19; D is undetermined. CDR1 is LNHDA, CDR2 SQIVND, per germline (reference sequence). This CDR3 is built from 14 residues. Between the trimmed V and J ends, which lost 5 bases and 3 bases, there was a span of 11 bases. The CDR3 sequence is CASSVTPYNQPQHF. Written as DNA, the CDR3 is TGTGCCAGTAGTGTGACACCGTACAATCAGCCCCAGCATTTT.

This clone was seen only a few times. The genes are TRBV6-4 and TRBJ2-1, with TRBD2 matching 9 bases. CDR1 MRHNA and CDR2 SNTAGT come from the germline V gene. The CDR3 is made up of 16 amino acids. The ends lost 0 bases at V and 8 bases at J; junction bases unmatched: 8. The chain's CDR3 is CASSDSSGRRVYEQFF. The CDR3 bases are TGTGCCAGCAGTGACTCGAGCGGGAGGAGGGTTTATGAGCAGTTCTTC.

The genes are TRBV10-3 and TRBJ1-1; TRBD1 agrees at 8 bases. Trimming took 6 bases from V and 4 from J; bases not matched to a gene: 4. CDR1 and CDR2 from the germline V gene are ENHRY and SYGVKD. The CDR3 length is 13 residues. CDR3 amino acids: CAISETGGTEAFF. DNA for the CDR3: TGTGCCATCAGCGAAACAGGGGGCACTGAAGCTTTCTTT.

The chain combines TRBV30 with TRBJ1-2; 9 bases align to TRBD1. CDR3 size: 13 residues. The trim removed 2 bases at V and 7 bases at J, leaving 5 bases unmatched. Germline V gene sequence: CDR1 GTSNPN, CDR2 SVGIG (reference sequence). The chain's CDR3 is CAWSKGQGLGYTF. DNA of the CDR3: TGTGCCTGGAGTAAGGGACAGGGACTTGGCTACACCTTC.